This note documents a single T cell receptor beta chain sequence. Its matching antigen is unknown. Because the CDR3's place on the DNA is in doubt, the DNA is left out and the CDR3 is given as listed by TCRdb. The entry originates in a study of OX40 agonist ivuxolimab in advanced cancers. Study-level information: Patients were treated with intravenous ivuxolimab, dosed at 0.01 to 10 mg/kg and infused every 2 weeks. Patients undergoing dose escalation presented with hepatocellular carcinoma, melanoma, renal cell or head and neck cancer. Participants averaged about 60 years of age (range about 23 to 90) and were under 90% male. Points from the study as a whole: Near-lowest levels of clonal expansion characterized partial responders at 0.1-3.0 mg/kg.

Sequenced by immunoSEQ multiplex PCR; TCRdb stores in-frame clones only, minus some. The table has around 62,000 clones, over 75% seen once; the top ten hold around 0.63%. Specimen: CD4+ or CD8+ T cells sorted from blood, collected in a trial of the OX40 agonist ivuxolimab. The sequence derives from an adult with an advanced solid tumor such as melanoma, head and neck, liver or kidney cancer.

The CDR3 is CASSKVGKGSGKLFF. The chain couples TRBV21-1 to TRBJ1-4; TRBD1, as called in the table, went unchecked against the DNA. TRBV21-1 is shown as a pseudogene. The CDR3 length equals 15 residues, ends included.